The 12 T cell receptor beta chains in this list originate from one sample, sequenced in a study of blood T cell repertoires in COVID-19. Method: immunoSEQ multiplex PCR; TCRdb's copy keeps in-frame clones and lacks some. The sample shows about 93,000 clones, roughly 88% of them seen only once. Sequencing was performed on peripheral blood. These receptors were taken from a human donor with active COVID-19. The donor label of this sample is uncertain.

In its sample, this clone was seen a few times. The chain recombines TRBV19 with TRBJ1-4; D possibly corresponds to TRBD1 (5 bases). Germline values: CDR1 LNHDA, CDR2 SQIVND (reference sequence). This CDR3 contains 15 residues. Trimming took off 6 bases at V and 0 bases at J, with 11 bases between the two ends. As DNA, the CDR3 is TGTGCCAGTAGAGCCAGGGCTGCAACTAATGAAAAACTGTTTTTT. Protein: CASRARAATNEKLFF.

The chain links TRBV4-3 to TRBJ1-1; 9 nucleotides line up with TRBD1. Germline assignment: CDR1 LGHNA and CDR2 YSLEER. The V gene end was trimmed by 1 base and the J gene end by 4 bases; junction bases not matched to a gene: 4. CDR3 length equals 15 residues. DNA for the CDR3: TGCGCCAGCAGCCAAGTAGGGACAGGGACCACTGAAGCTTTCTTT. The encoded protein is CASSQVGTGTTEAFF.

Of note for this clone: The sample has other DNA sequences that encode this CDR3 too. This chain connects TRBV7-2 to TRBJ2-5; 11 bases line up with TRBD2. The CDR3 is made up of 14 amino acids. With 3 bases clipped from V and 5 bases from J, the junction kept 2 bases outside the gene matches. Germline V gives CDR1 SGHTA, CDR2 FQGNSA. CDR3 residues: CASSFSSGGETQYF. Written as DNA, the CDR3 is TGTGCCAGCAGCTTTTCTAGCGGGGGGGAGACCCAGTACTTC.

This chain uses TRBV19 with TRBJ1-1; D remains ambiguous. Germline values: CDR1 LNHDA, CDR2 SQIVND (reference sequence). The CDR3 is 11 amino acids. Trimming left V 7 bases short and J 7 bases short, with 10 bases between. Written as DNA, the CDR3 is TGTGCCAGTAATGATCGGGTTGAAGCTTTCTTT. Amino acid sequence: CASNDRVEAFF.

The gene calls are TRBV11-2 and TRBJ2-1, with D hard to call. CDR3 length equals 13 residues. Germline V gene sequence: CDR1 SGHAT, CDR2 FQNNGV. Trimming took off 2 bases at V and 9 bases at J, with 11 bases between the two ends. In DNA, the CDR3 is TGTGCCAGCAGCTTAAATCTCGGAGCTGAGCAGTTCTTC. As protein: CASSLNLGAEQFF.

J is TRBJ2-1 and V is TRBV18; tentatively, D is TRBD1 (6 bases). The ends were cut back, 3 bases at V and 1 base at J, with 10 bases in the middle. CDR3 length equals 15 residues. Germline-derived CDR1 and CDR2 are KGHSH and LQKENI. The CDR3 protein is CASSPYRESYNEQFF. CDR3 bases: TGTGCCAGCTCACCCTACAGGGAATCCTACAATGAGCAGTTCTTC.

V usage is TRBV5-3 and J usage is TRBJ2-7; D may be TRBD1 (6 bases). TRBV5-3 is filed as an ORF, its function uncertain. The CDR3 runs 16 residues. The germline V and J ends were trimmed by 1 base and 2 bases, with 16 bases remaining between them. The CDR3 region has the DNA TGTGCCAGAAGCTTGTTGAACCGGGACACCCCCTACGAGCAGTACTTC. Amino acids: CARSLLNRDTPYEQYF.

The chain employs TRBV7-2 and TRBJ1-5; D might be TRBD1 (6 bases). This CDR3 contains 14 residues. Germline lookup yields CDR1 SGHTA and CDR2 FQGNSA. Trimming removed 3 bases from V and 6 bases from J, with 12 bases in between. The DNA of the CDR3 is TGTGCCAGCAGCTTCTCCGGACAGCCTCAGCCCCAGCATTTT. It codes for CASSFSGQPQPQHF.

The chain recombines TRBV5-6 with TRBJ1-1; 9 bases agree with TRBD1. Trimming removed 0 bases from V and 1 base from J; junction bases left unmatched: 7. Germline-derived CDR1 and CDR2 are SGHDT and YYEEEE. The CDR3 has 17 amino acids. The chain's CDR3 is CASSLEATGGTNTEAFF. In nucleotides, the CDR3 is TGTGCCAGCAGCTTGGAGGCGACAGGGGGGACGAACACTGAAGCTTTCTTT. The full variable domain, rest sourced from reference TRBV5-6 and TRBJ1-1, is DAGVTQSPTHLIKTRGQQVTLRCSPKSGHDTVSWYQQALGQGPQFIFQYYEEEERQRGNFPDRFSGHQFPNYSSELNVNALLLGDSALYLCASSLEATGGTNTEAFFGQGTRLTVV.

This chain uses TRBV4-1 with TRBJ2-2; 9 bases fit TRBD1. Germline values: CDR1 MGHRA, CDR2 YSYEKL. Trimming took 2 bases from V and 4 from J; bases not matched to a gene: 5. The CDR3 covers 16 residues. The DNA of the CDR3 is TGCGCCAGCAGCCAATATTGGGACAGGGTCACCGGGGAGCTGTTTTTT. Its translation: CASSQYWDRVTGELFF.

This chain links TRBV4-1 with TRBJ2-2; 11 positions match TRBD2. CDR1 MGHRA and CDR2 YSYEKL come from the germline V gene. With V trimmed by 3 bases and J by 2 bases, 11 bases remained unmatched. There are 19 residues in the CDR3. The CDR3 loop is CASSHRVSGGAPNTGELFF. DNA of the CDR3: TGCGCCAGCAGCCACAGAGTTAGCGGGGGGGCCCCCAACACCGGGGAGCTGTTTTTT.

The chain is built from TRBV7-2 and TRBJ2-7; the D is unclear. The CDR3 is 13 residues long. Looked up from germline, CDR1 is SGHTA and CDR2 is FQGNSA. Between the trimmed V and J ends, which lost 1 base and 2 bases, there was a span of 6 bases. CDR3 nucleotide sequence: TGTGCCAGCAGCTTAGACAGAACCTACGAGCAGTACTTC. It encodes CASSLDRTYEQYF.